The entry that follows covers one T cell receptor beta chain sequence. Its antigen is not known. The CDR3 runs to 14 residues. Unmatched junction bases numbered 8, after V lost 8 bases and J lost 4 bases. Germline-derived CDR1 and CDR2 are MDHEN and SYDVKM. The sample belongs to a study of graft-versus-host responses after intestinal transplantation. Study-wide background: Isolated intestinal, liver-intestinal, or multivisceral transplants were what recipients had. Every recipient had anti-thymocyte globulin induction and 2 to 3 years of tacrolimus plus steroids.

Study findings and constraints: Individuals who had graft-donor T cell macrochimerism had allografts that showed high graft-versus-host to host-versus-graft clonal ratios. Recipient marrow held GvH clones, some first seen in ileum or blood.

The repertoire was sequenced with immunoSEQ multiplex PCR; TCRdb's copy has only in-frame clones and lacks some. The sample records fewer than 95,000 clones, just under 95% being singletons. This receptor was identified in a human donor who received an intestinal transplant. Source: unstimulated CD8+ T cells sorted from spleen or lymph node cells, taken before intestinal transplant. The genes are TRBV28 and TRBJ1-2; 9 nucleotides match TRBD1. The CDR3 is CASAPGQGPYGYTF. CDR3 in DNA: TGTGCCAGCGCCCCGGGACAGGGACCCTATGGCTACACCTTC.